The rows below give T cell receptor beta chains drawn from one sample of a study of identifying expanded T cells in peripheral blood. The data were produced by immunoSEQ multiplex PCR, yet TCRdb's version contains in-frame clones alone and is incomplete. The repertoire includes 50,000 to 70,000 clones, around 87% of them detected once, and approximately 4.7% sits in the top ten. Sequencing was done on a sample of blood. These receptor sequences come from a person aged 18 to 70 in good health. CDR3s include the opening cysteine and the closing phenylalanine or tryptophan. D genes are given only for firm matches. Size is omitted from some rows. Given values are once, few, many or a class for expanded clones.

CDR3 protein: CATRAVAGVGTGELFF
CDR3 DNA: TGTGCCACCCGGGCGGTAGCGGGAGTCGGCACCGGGGAGCTGTTTTTT
J gene: TRBJ2-2
V gene: TRBV6-4
D gene: TRBD2
clone size: .

CDR3 protein: CASSEGSNQPQHF
CDR3 DNA: TGTGCCAGCAGTGAGGGGAGCAATCAGCCCCAGCATTTT
J gene: TRBJ1-5
V gene: TRBV6-4
D gene: .
clone size: .

CDR3 protein: CASSLARTGSGETQYF
CDR3 DNA: TGCGCCAGCAGCTTGGCCCGCACAGGGTCAGGGGAGACCCAGTACTTC
J gene: TRBJ2-5
V gene: TRBV5-1
D gene: .
clone size: .

CDR3 protein: CASSEYGLAGSYEQYF
CDR3 DNA: TGTGCCAGCAGTGAATATGGGCTAGCGGGGTCCTACGAGCAGTACTTC
J gene: TRBJ2-7
V gene: TRBV25-1
D gene: TRBD2
clone size: .

CDR3 protein: CASSASGEGNTIYF
CDR3 DNA: TGTGCCAGCAGCGCCTCGGGGGAAGGAAACACCATATATTTT
J gene: TRBJ1-3
V gene: TRBV6-1
D gene: .
clone size: .

CDR3 protein: CATTSSSGEQYF
CDR3 DNA: TGTGCCACCACAAGCTCCTCCGGCGAGCAGTACTTC
J gene: TRBJ2-7
V gene: TRBV15
D gene: .
clone size: .

CDR3 protein: CASRNLYQETQYF
CDR3 DNA: TGTGCCAGTAGAAATCTGTACCAAGAGACCCAGTACTTC
J gene: TRBJ2-5
V gene: TRBV19
D gene: .
clone size: .

CDR3 protein: CASSGTASTDTQYF
CDR3 DNA: TGTGCCAGCTCGGGGACGGCGAGCACAGATACGCAGTATTTT
J gene: TRBJ2-3
V gene: TRBV18
D gene: .
clone size: .

CDR3 protein: CAWSRGRGYQPQHF
CDR3 DNA: TGTGCCTGGAGTAGAGGGAGAGGGTATCAGCCCCAGCATTTT
J gene: TRBJ1-5
V gene: TRBV30
D gene: .
clone size: .

CDR3 protein: CASSSARGHEQYF
CDR3 DNA: TGTGCCAGCAGCTCAGCCCGGGGGCACGAGCAGTACTTC
J gene: TRBJ2-7
V gene: TRBV7-9
D gene: .
clone size: .

CDR3 protein: CASSLVGGSDSDF
CDR3 DNA: TGTGCCAGCAGCTTAGTAGGCGGGTCTGATAGTGACTTC
J gene: TRBJ2-5
V gene: TRBV11-2
D gene: .
clone size: .

CDR3 protein: CASNRGTATDTQYF
CDR3 DNA: TGTGCCAGTAACCGGGGGACCGCCACAGATACGCAGTATTTT
J gene: TRBJ2-3
V gene: TRBV19
D gene: .
clone size: .

CDR3 protein: CATRRDRGYTF
CDR3 DNA: TGTGCCACCCGCCGGGATCGTGGCTACACCTTC
J gene: TRBJ1-2
V gene: TRBV6-5
D gene: .
clone size: once

CDR3 protein: CASSERTGVGYTF
CDR3 DNA: TGTGCCAGCAGTGAAAGGACAGGGGTAGGCTACACCTTC
J gene: TRBJ1-2
V gene: TRBV2
D gene: TRBD1
clone size: .

CDR3 protein: CASRLRNEQYF
CDR3 DNA: TGTGCCAGCAGGCTCCGAAACGAGCAGTACTTC
J gene: TRBJ2-7
V gene: TRBV27
D gene: .
clone size: .

CDR3 protein: CASSEGISMNEQFF
CDR3 DNA: TGTGCCAGCAGTGAAGGGATCAGTATGAATGAGCAGTTCTTC
J gene: TRBJ2-1
V gene: TRBV6-1
D gene: .
clone size: once

CDR3 protein: CASSQEGQGRLYEQYF
CDR3 DNA: TGCGCCAGCAGCCAAGAGGGACAGGGGAGACTCTACGAGCAGTACTTC
J gene: TRBJ2-7
V gene: TRBV4-1
D gene: TRBD1
clone size: .

CDR3 protein: CASSLPGAYTDTQYF
CDR3 DNA: TGTGCCAGCAGCTTACCGGGGGCATACACAGATACGCAGTATTTT
J gene: TRBJ2-3
V gene: TRBV5-4
D gene: .
clone size: .

CDR3 protein: CASSLEGFPDTQYF
CDR3 DNA: TGTGCCAGCAGCTTGGAGGGGTTCCCAGATACGCAGTATTTT
J gene: TRBJ2-3
V gene: TRBV5-6
D gene: .
clone size: .

CDR3 protein: CASSPPLHNEQFF
CDR3 DNA: TGTGCCAGCAGCCCACCGCTGCACAATGAGCAGTTCTTC
J gene: TRBJ2-1
V gene: TRBV7-6
D gene: .
clone size: once

CDR3 protein: CASSAGDYHNEQFF
CDR3 DNA: TGTGCCAGCAGCGCGGGGGACTACCACAATGAGCAGTTCTTC
J gene: TRBJ2-1
V gene: TRBV9
D gene: TRBD2
clone size: .

CDR3 protein: CASSQDGNSFKQPQHF
CDR3 DNA: TGCGCCAGCAGCCAAGATGGCAACTCCTTTAAGCAGCCCCAGCATTTT
J gene: TRBJ1-5
V gene: TRBV4-1
D gene: .
clone size: .

CDR3 protein: CASSLVDGAEAFF
CDR3 DNA: TGTGCCAGCAGCTTAGTGGACGGGGCTGAAGCTTTCTTT
J gene: TRBJ1-1
V gene: TRBV7-2
D gene: .
clone size: .

CDR3 protein: CASSMDSNEQFF
CDR3 DNA: TGTGCCAGTAGTATGGACAGCAATGAGCAGTTCTTC
J gene: TRBJ2-1
V gene: TRBV19
D gene: .
clone size: .

CDR3 protein: CASSEFGNQPQHF
CDR3 DNA: TGTGCCAGCAGTGAATTCGGAAATCAGCCCCAGCATTTT
J gene: TRBJ1-5
V gene: TRBV2
D gene: .
clone size: .

CDR3 protein: CASSLVVHSNTGELFF
CDR3 DNA: TGCGCCAGCAGCTTGGTAGTACATTCGAACACCGGGGAGCTGTTTTTT
J gene: TRBJ2-2
V gene: TRBV5-1
D gene: .
clone size: .

CDR3 protein: CASSMPGQWTHEQYF
CDR3 DNA: TGCGCCAGCAGCATGCCGGGACAATGGACTCACGAGCAGTACTTC
J gene: TRBJ2-7
V gene: TRBV5-1
D gene: .
clone size: .

CDR3 protein: CASSRIRPYF
CDR3 DNA: TGTGCCAGCAGCAGGATCCGGCCGTACTTC
J gene: TRBJ2-5
V gene: TRBV5-8
D gene: .
clone size: .

CDR3 protein: CASSLAPGTDTQYF
CDR3 DNA: TGTGCCAGCAGCTTAGCTCCAGGCACAGATACGCAGTATTTT
J gene: TRBJ2-3
V gene: TRBV7-2
D gene: .
clone size: .

CDR3 protein: CAHGGDSYNSPLHF
CDR3 DNA: TGTGCCCATGGGGGGGACAGCTATAATTCACCCCTCCACTTT
J gene: TRBJ1-6
V gene: TRBV28
D gene: TRBD1
clone size: .

CDR3 protein: CASSDGYNEQFF
CDR3 DNA: TGTGCCAGCAGTGACGGGTACAATGAGCAGTTCTTC
J gene: TRBJ2-1
V gene: TRBV28
D gene: .
clone size: .

CDR3 protein: CASSLAGANTGELFF
CDR3 DNA: TGTGCCAGCAGCTTGGCAGGGGCGAACACCGGGGAGCTGTTTTTT
J gene: TRBJ2-2
V gene: TRBV5-6
D gene: .
clone size: few

CDR3 protein: CASTLRIGNTEAFF
CDR3 DNA: TGTGCCAGCACCCTTCGTATAGGGAATACTGAAGCTTTCTTT
J gene: TRBJ1-1
V gene: TRBV2
D gene: .
clone size: .

CDR3 protein: CASSYDYNEQFF
CDR3 DNA: TGCGCCAGCAGTTACGATTACAATGAGCAGTTCTTC
J gene: TRBJ2-1
V gene: TRBV5-1
D gene: .
clone size: .

CDR3 protein: CAWGHQRHTDTQYF
CDR3 DNA: TGTGCCTGGGGTCATCAGCGGCACACAGATACGCAGTATTTT
J gene: TRBJ2-3
V gene: TRBV30
D gene: .
clone size: .

CDR3 protein: CASSVATDRGQFNTEAFF
CDR3 DNA: TGTGCCAGCAGCGTAGCTACCGACAGGGGCCAATTTAACACTGAAGCTTTCTTT
J gene: TRBJ1-1
V gene: TRBV9
D gene: TRBD1
clone size: .

CDR3 protein: CASSPGRANTEAFF
CDR3 DNA: TGTGCCAGCTCACCGGGGAGGGCAAACACTGAAGCTTTCTTT
J gene: TRBJ1-1
V gene: TRBV18
D gene: .
clone size: few

CDR3 protein: CASSQEFGQGDEQYF
CDR3 DNA: TGCGCCAGCAGCCAAGAATTCGGGCAGGGGGACGAGCAGTACTTC
J gene: TRBJ2-7
V gene: TRBV4-3
D gene: TRBD1
clone size: .

CDR3 protein: CASRGGMSNQPQHF
CDR3 DNA: TGTGCCTCAAGGGGGGGGATGAGCAATCAGCCCCAGCATTTT
J gene: TRBJ1-5
V gene: TRBV19
D gene: .
clone size: .

CDR3 protein: CASSHYPNSQETQYF
CDR3 DNA: TGTGCCAGCAGCCATTACCCTAACAGCCAAGAGACCCAGTACTTC
J gene: TRBJ2-5
V gene: TRBV7-9
D gene: .
clone size: .

CDR3 protein: CASSQEREVLDEQYF
CDR3 DNA: TGTGCCAGCAGCCAGGAGCGGGAAGTCTTGGACGAGCAGTACTTC
J gene: TRBJ2-7
V gene: TRBV14
D gene: TRBD2
clone size: .

CDR3 protein: CASSQSGRSDEQYF
CDR3 DNA: TGCGCCAGCAGCCAAAGCGGGAGAAGCGACGAGCAGTACTTC
J gene: TRBJ2-7
V gene: TRBV4-3
D gene: TRBD2
clone size: once

CDR3 protein: CASSIGRGEHGYTF
CDR3 DNA: TGTGCCAGCAGCATAGGACGGGGGGAGCATGGCTACACCTTC
J gene: TRBJ1-2
V gene: TRBV7-3
D gene: .
clone size: .

CDR3 protein: CASSQERTAPDYEQYF
CDR3 DNA: TGCGCCAGCAGCCAAGAGAGAACTGCCCCAGACTACGAGCAGTACTTC
J gene: TRBJ2-7
V gene: TRBV4-1
D gene: .
clone size: .

CDR3 protein: CASSLAPQGAGETWRNEQFF
CDR3 DNA: TGTGCCAGCAGCTTAGCGCCACAGGGGGCCGGAGAAACGTGGAGGAATGAGCAGTTCTTC
J gene: TRBJ2-1
V gene: TRBV7-2
D gene: TRBD1
clone size: .

CDR3 protein: CASSLPGQITEAFF
CDR3 DNA: TGCGCCAGCAGCTTACCGGGACAGATAACTGAAGCTTTCTTT
J gene: TRBJ1-1
V gene: TRBV5-1
D gene: TRBD1
clone size: .

CDR3 protein: CASSLTGTGGNEQYF
CDR3 DNA: TGTGCCAGCAGCTTGACCGGGACAGGGGGCAACGAGCAGTACTTC
J gene: TRBJ2-7
V gene: TRBV5-5
D gene: TRBD1
clone size: .

CDR3 protein: CASSEGTGSADTQYF
CDR3 DNA: TGTGCCAGCAGTGAAGGGACAGGGTCCGCAGATACGCAGTATTTT
J gene: TRBJ2-3
V gene: TRBV6-4
D gene: TRBD1
clone size: .

CDR3 protein: CASRHALGGTDTQYF
CDR3 DNA: TGTGCCAGCAGACACGCGCTTGGGGGCACAGATACGCAGTATTTT
J gene: TRBJ2-3
V gene: TRBV6-6
D gene: .
clone size: .

CDR3 protein: CASSFVAGGTYEQYF
CDR3 DNA: TGTGCCAGCAGTTTTGTGGCAGGGGGAACCTACGAGCAGTACTTC
J gene: TRBJ2-7
V gene: TRBV28
D gene: TRBD1
clone size: once

CDR3 protein: CSVPQGIDYNEQFF
CDR3 DNA: TGCAGCGTGCCCCAGGGAATAGATTACAATGAGCAGTTCTTC
J gene: TRBJ2-1
V gene: TRBV29-1
D gene: .
clone size: .

CDR3 protein: CASSSRTGGLVETQYF
CDR3 DNA: TGTGCCAGCAGCTCACGGACAGGGGGCCTCGTGGAGACCCAGTACTTC
J gene: TRBJ2-5
V gene: TRBV7-7
D gene: TRBD1
clone size: .

CDR3 protein: CASGGTSATDTQYF
CDR3 DNA: TGCGCCAGTGGAGGGACTAGCGCTACAGATACGCAGTATTTT
J gene: TRBJ2-3
V gene: TRBV10-2
D gene: TRBD2
clone size: .

CDR3 protein: CASSFRGAGVEAFF
CDR3 DNA: TGTGCCAGCAGTTTTAGGGGCGCAGGGGTTGAAGCTTTCTTT
J gene: TRBJ1-1
V gene: TRBV28
D gene: .
clone size: .